This TCR beta chain was found in a study of T cell repertoires in cytomegalovirus infection. Study-wide results and caveats: Predominance within the ex vivo response was attributable to HLA-C-restricted CMV-specific TCR beta clonotypes.

TCRdb called the reads again in MiXCR, with one record for every CDR3 protein. This table holds 250,000 or so distinct CDR3 sequences, 15% to 20% found once. With respect to this clonotype: Its specificity is not known.

With V trimmed by 4 bases and J by 7 bases, 7 bases remained unmatched. The CDR3 runs to 14 residues. The germline CDR1 and CDR2 sequences are SGHDT and YYEEEE. The chain joins TRBV5-6 to TRBJ2-1, with 8 bases aligning to TRBD1. Material: CD8+ T cells from PBMCs. This TCR was sampled from a human donor in good health (CMV status not recorded). Some clones in this sample may be carry-over from other donors' samples. In DNA form, the CDR3 reads TGTGCCAGCAGCCTAGGACAGGGATGGAATGAGCAGTTCTTC. Encoded protein: CASSLGQGWNEQFF.